These 17 T cell receptor beta chains were all obtained from the same sample, sequenced in a study of tissue T cells after allogeneic stem cell transplantation. TCRdb keeps only in-frame clones here, not all; method: immunoSEQ multiplex PCR. This sample has tens of thousands of clones; 80% to 95% occur once, and the top ten carry approximately 3.9%. The sequenced sample was blood, obtained before transplantation. The receptors derive from a woman aged 35 to 70 who later had graft-versus-host disease after an allogeneic stem cell transplant.

The rearrangement links TRBV15 to TRBJ2-3; a possible D gene is TRBD2 (5 bases). CDR3 length: 16 residues. Trimming pared 0 bases from V and 2 bases from J, leaving 12 bases between. Germline V lookup: CDR1 LNHNV, CDR2 YYDKDF (reference sequence). CDR3 in amino acids: CATSRDGGRHTDTQYF. The CDR3 region has the DNA TGTGCCACCAGCAGAGATGGAGGACGACACACAGATACGCAGTATTTT.

V and J are TRBV6-2 or TRBV6-3 and TRBJ2-7, with D perhaps matching TRBD1 (5 bases). The V and J ends lost 0 bases and 2 bases respectively, with 5 bases between them. Germline V gene sequence: CDR1 MNHEY, CDR2 SVGEGT. CDR3 length: 13 residues. Here the CDR3 DNA reads TGTGCCAGCAGTTACTCGGACACCTACGAGCAGTACTTC. Its translation is CASSYSDTYEQYF.

The chain joins TRBV7-3 to TRBJ2-5; D may be TRBD2 (6 bases). Germline V gives CDR1 SGHTA, CDR2 FQGTGA. The CDR3 extends over 15 amino acids. Trimming took 4 bases from V and 5 from J, leaving 17 bases between them. CDR3 DNA sequence: TGTGCCAGCAGCTCCCAAAGTGGAGCGGGTGAGACCCAGTACTTC. Its translation is CASSSQSGAGETQYF.

The chain has TRBV6-5 and TRBJ2-2; 10 bases are shared with TRBD2. Looked up from germline, CDR1 is MNHEY and CDR2 is SVGAGI. This CDR3 spans 16 amino acids. The ends lost 0 bases at V and 8 bases at J; junction bases unmatched: 6. As DNA, the CDR3 is TGTGCCAGCAGTTACTCGTCTAGCGGGAGAACGGGGGAGCTGTTTTTT. As protein: CASSYSSSGRTGELFF.

J is TRBJ2-3 and V is TRBV9; D might be TRBD2 (6 bases). CDR1 SGDLS and CDR2 YYNGEE come from the germline V gene. The CDR3 contains 16 residues. V dropped 0 bases and J dropped 2 bases, with 13 bases sitting between them. CDR3 nucleotides: TGTGCCAGCAGCGTAGATTCAGGGACTGTCACAGATACGCAGTATTTT. Residues: CASSVDSGTVTDTQYF. Filled out from reference TRBV9 and TRBJ2-3, the complete variable domain reads DSGVTQTPKHLITATGQRVTLRCSPRSGDLSVYWYQQSLDQGLQFLIQYYNGEERAKGNILERFSAQQFPDLHSELNLSSLELGDSALYFCASSVDSGTVTDTQYFGPGTRLTVL.

The chain has TRBV5-1 and TRBJ1-6; D unresolved. The V end was cut by 0 bases, the J end by 5 bases, with 6 bases between. This CDR3 is built from 14 residues. Germline values: CDR1 SGHRS, CDR2 YFSETQ. The chain's CDR3 is CASSLGQNNSPLHF. The CDR3 DNA follows: TGCGCCAGCAGCTTGGGACAAAATAATTCACCCCTCCACTTT.

This rearrangement joins TRBV7-2 to TRBJ1-1; the D gene is possibly TRBD1 (5 bases). Germline CDR1 SGHTA, CDR2 FQGNSA. Trimming cost V 0 bases and J 4 bases, with 12 bases left between them. The CDR3 loop spans 15 amino acids. CDR3 in DNA: TGTGCCAGCAGCTTAGCTCCGGGGGGAGGCACTGAAGCTTTCTTT. Translated, it gives CASSLAPGGGTEAFF.

The chain combines TRBV15 with TRBJ2-1; D unresolved. In germline, CDR1 is LNHNV, CDR2 YYDKDF (reference sequence). V lost 0 bases to trimming and J lost 8 bases, with 14 bases between them. The CDR3 loop spans 15 amino acids. CDR3 amino acids: CATSRDPLRLDEQFF. The CDR3 DNA reads TGTGCCACCAGCAGAGATCCACTGCGTTTGGATGAGCAGTTCTTC. Combining the CDR3 with reference TRBV15 and TRBJ2-1 gives the whole variable domain DAMVIQNPRYQVTQFGKPVTLSCSQTLNHNVMYWYQQKSSQAPKLLFHYYDKDFNNEADTPDNFQSRRPNTSFCFLDIRSPGLGDTAMYLCATSRDPLRLDEQFFGPGTRLTVL.

This rearrangement joins TRBV7-8 to TRBJ1-4; 9 positions agree with TRBD1. CDR3 size: 13 residues. The J segment lost 8 bases and the V segment lost 8 bases, leaving 6 bases of the junction unmatched. Germline V lookup: CDR1 SGHVS, CDR2 FQNEAQ. CDR3: CASGRDRVEKLFF. The CDR3 nucleotides are TGTGCCAGCGGCCGGGACAGGGTCGAAAAACTGTTTTTT.

The V gene is TRBV4-3, the J gene TRBJ2-1; 7 nucleotides align to TRBD2. J lost 8 bases, V lost 4 bases, and 17 bases had no gene match. This CDR3 contains 17 residues. Germline CDR1 and CDR2: LGHNA and YSLEER. CDR3 bases: TGCGCCAGCAGCCCAGACCTGAGCGGGATCGCTGGCGATGAGCAGTTCTTC. It codes for CASSPDLSGIAGDEQFF.

This clone was picked up one time. The genes are TRBV24-1 and TRBJ2-1; 9 bases agree with TRBD1. Germline V gives CDR1 KGHDR, CDR2 SFDVKD. The CDR3 spans 15 residues. V shed 5 bases and J 8 bases; nucleotides not matched to a gene: 9. The CDR3 DNA follows: TGTGCCACCAGTGCGGCGGGGACAGGGTTCGATGAGCAGTTCTTC. It yields the protein CATSAAGTGFDEQFF.

The genes are TRBV11-3 and TRBJ2-2; maybe TRBD2 (5 bases). Germline values: CDR1 SGHNT, CDR2 YENEEA. The CDR3 is 16 residues long. Trimming removed 10 bases from V and 6 bases from J, with 24 bases in between. The CDR3 DNA sequence: TGTGCCACCATATTAAGGCTGGGAGATAAAGCCGGGGAGCTGTTTTTT. Its protein is CATILRLGDKAGELFF.

The V gene is TRBV10-3, the J gene TRBJ2-7; D is perhaps TRBD1 (5 bases). V lost 3 bases to trimming and J lost 4 bases, with 13 bases between them. This CDR3 comprises 14 residues. CDR1 is ENHRY, CDR2 SYGVKD, per germline. The CDR3 reads CAISEGRVGYEQYF. The CDR3 DNA reads TGTGCCATCAGTGAAGGCAGGGTTGGGTACGAGCAGTACTTC.

The genes are TRBV28 and TRBJ1-2, with D perhaps TRBD1 (5 bases). CDR3 size: 14 residues. The ends were cut back, 4 bases at V and 8 bases at J, with 17 bases in the middle. The germline V gene has CDR1 MDHEN and CDR2 SYDVKM. The CDR3 spells CASSSPGTIGGYTF. The CDR3 DNA reads TGTGCCAGCAGTTCTCCGGGGACCATCGGAGGCTACACCTTC.

V gene TRBV24-1 combines with J gene TRBJ2-1, with 11 bases fitting TRBD2. The V and J ends lost 4 bases and 8 bases, in that order; junction bases with no gene match: 9. Germline CDR1 and CDR2: KGHDR and SFDVKD. This CDR3 spans 16 amino acids. This CDR3 is CATSDPTSGRGDEQFF. The CDR3 region has the DNA TGTGCCACCAGTGACCCTACTAGCGGGAGAGGCGATGAGCAGTTCTTC.

The rearrangement links TRBV5-1 to TRBJ2-2, with a tentative D call TRBD2 (5 bases). The V end was cut by 2 bases, the J end by 8 bases, with 13 bases between. The CDR3 contains 14 residues. CDR1 is SGHRS and CDR2 is YFSETQ in the germline V gene. The CDR3 sequence: CASSFFASTGELFF. The CDR3 DNA reads TGCGCCAGCAGCTTCTTTGCTAGCACGGGGGAGCTGTTTTTT.

The chain joins TRBV5-1 to TRBJ2-3; 11 nucleotides line up with TRBD1. Trimming removed 2 bases from V and 2 bases from J; junction bases left unmatched: 1. Germline CDR1 SGHRS, CDR2 YFSETQ. There are 15 residues in the CDR3. CDR3 residues: CASSLGQGATDTQYF. CDR3 DNA sequence: TGCGCCAGCAGCTTAGGACAGGGGGCCACAGATACGCAGTATTTT.